Listed here is a single T cell receptor (beta chain). The table came from immunoSEQ multiplex PCR; TCRdb's copy has only in-frame clones and leaves some out. The sample carries about 150,000 clones, around 89% recorded once. The data stem from a study of blood T cell repertoires in COVID-19. In germline, CDR1 is MNHEY, CDR2 SMNVEV (reference sequence). The CDR3 contains 15 residues. With 3 bases removed from V and 0 bases from J, the gap between germline ends came to 11 bases. This receptor was taken from a man aged 60 to 69 with active or convalescent COVID-19. The V gene is TRBV27, the J gene TRBJ1-1; D perhaps matches TRBD1 (6 bases). The specimen was peripheral blood. The CDR3 loop is CASSFLTGLNTEAFF. CDR3 bases: TGTGCCAGCAGTTTCTTGACAGGTCTGAACACTGAAGCTTTCTTT.